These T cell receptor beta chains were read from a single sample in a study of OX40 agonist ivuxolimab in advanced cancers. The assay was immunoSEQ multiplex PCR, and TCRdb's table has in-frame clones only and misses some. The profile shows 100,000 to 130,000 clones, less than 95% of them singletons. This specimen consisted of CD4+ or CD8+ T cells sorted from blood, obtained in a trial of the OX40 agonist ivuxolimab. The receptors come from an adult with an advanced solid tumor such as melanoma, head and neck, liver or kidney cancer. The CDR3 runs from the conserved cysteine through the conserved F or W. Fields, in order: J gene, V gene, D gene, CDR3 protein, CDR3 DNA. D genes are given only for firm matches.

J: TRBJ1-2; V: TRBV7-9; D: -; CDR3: CASSLEGLDYGYTF; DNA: TGTGCCAGCAGCTTAGAGGGACTAGACTATGGCTACACCTTC
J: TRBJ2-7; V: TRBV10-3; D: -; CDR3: CAIGRQTDYEQYF; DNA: TGTGCCATCGGTCGACAGACCGACTACGAGCAGTACTTC
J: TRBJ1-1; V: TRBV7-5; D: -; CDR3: CARSLGAPEGTEAFF; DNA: TGTGCCAGAAGCTTAGGGGCCCCGGAAGGGACTGAAGCTTTCTTT
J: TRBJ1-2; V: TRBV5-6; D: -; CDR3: CASSRGRNYGYTF; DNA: TGTGCCAGCAGCCGGGGACGAAACTATGGCTACACCTTC
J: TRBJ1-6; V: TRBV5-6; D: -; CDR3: CASSLGTVQPWVESPLHF; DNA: TGTGCCAGCAGCTTGGGCACAGTTCAACCTTGGGTAGAATCACCCCTCCACTTT
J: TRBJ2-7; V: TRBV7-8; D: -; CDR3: CASSLLSGIYEQYF; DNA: TGTGCCAGCAGCTTACTATCCGGGATATACGAGCAGTACTTC
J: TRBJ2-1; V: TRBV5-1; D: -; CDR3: CASSLAGVEQFF; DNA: TGCGCCAGCAGCTTGGCAGGGGTTGAGCAGTTCTTC
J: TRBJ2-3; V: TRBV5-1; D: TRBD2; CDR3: CASSAGLAGASTDTQYF; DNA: TGCGCCAGCAGCGCGGGACTAGCGGGGGCTAGCACAGATACGCAGTATTTT
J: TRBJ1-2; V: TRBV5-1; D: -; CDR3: CASSLGNQNGYTF; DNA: TGCGCCAGCAGCTTGGGTAATCAAAACGGCTACACCTTC
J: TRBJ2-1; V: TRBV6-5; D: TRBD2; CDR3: CASTYGLAGGREQFF; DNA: TGTGCCAGCACCTACGGACTAGCGGGGGGGCGGGAGCAGTTCTTC
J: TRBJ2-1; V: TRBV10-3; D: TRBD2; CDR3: CAISGSSGGTFSYNEQFF; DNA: TGTGCCATCAGTGGGAGTAGCGGGGGGACCTTCTCCTACAATGAGCAGTTCTTC
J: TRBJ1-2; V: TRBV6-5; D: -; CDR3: CASSKTEVLNGYTF; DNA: TGTGCCAGCAGTAAAACCGAGGTGTTAAATGGCTACACCTTC
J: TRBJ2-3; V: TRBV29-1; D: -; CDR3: CSVGRGLTDTQYF; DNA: TGCAGCGTTGGGCGTGGCCTCACAGATACGCAGTATTTT
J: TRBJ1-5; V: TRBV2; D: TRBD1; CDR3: CASSKTGGLSNQPQHF; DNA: TGTGCCAGCAGTAAAACAGGGGGCTTGAGCAATCAGCCCCAGCATTTT
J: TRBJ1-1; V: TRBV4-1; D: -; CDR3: CASSQDPGRGEAFF; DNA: TGCGCCAGCAGCCAAGATCCGGGGAGAGGTGAAGCTTTCTTT